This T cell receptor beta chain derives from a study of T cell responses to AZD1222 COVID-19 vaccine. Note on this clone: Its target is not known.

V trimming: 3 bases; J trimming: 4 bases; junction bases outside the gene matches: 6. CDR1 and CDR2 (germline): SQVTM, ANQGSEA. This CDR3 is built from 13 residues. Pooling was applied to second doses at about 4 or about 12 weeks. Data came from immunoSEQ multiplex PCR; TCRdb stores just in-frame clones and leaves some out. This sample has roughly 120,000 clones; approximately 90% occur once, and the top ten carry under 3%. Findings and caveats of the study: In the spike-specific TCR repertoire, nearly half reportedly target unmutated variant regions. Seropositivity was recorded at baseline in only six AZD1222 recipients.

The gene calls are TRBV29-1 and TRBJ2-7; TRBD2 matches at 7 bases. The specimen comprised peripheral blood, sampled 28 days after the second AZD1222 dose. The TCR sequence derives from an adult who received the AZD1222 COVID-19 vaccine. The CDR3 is CSVEGEGVYEQYF. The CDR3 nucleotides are TGCAGCGTTGAGGGGGAGGGTGTGTACGAGCAGTACTTC.